This entry concerns a single T cell receptor (beta chain). Its antigen is not identified. The data belong to a study of radiation and T cells in renal cell carcinoma. Overall study findings and caveats: No pretreatment tumor biopsies were available for baseline clonotypes. Top tumor clonotypes rose in blood 2 weeks post-radiation, then contracted.

Time point here: blood 2 weeks post-SBRT. Sample treatment: 15 Gy SBRT to primary tumor, nephrectomy 4 weeks later. Blood was sampled at baseline, 2 weeks and 4 weeks after SBRT. TCRdb's table, derived via immunoSEQ multiplex PCR, lists solely in-frame clones and lacks some. The table includes some 150,000 clones, 87% detected once. This sequence was found in a woman aged 50 to 60 with renal cell carcinoma. The specimen comprised blood, sampled from a patient whose treatment included radiotherapy and nephrectomy.

CDR3 coding DNA: TGTGCCAGCAGCTTAGCCCCAGTCTCTGGGGCCAACGTCCTGACTTTC. It yields the protein CASSLAPVSGANVLTF. The chain joins TRBV7-3 to TRBJ2-6; no reliable D call. With 2 bases removed from V and 0 bases from J, the gap between germline ends came to 8 bases. This CDR3 region has 16 residues. Germline V lookup: CDR1 SGHTA, CDR2 FQGTGA.